These T cell receptor beta chains were read from a single sample in a study of blood T cell repertoires in COVID-19. Using immunoSEQ multiplex PCR, the repertoire was profiled, and TCRdb retains in-frame clones only, with some absent. The sample has under 95,000 clones; roughly 88% are singletons. Sample: peripheral blood. These TCRs come from an elderly woman with active or convalescent COVID-19. CDR3s include the opening cysteine and the closing phenylalanine or tryptophan. The D gene is left open where the match is weak. Some rows mark clone size as missing; the rest say once, few, many or name a class of expanded clone.

d_gene,j_gene,v_gene,abundance,CDR3aa,CDR3nt
TRBD1,TRBJ1-3,TRBV5-1,few,CASSWGQGASGNTIYF,TGCGCCAGCAGCTGGGGACAGGGGGCCTCTGGAAACACCATATATTTT
TRBD1,TRBJ1-4,TRBV3-1/TRBV3-2,-,CASSQGWTGVKRGLFF,TGTGCCAGCAGCCAAGGATGGACAGGAGTGAAAAGAGGACTGTTTTTT
-,TRBJ2-5,TRBV29-1,-,CSVGHRGSETQYF,TGCAGCGTAGGACACCGTGGGTCAGAGACCCAGTACTTC
-,TRBJ1-2,TRBV18,few,CASSPFDGGRGYTF,TGTGCCAGCTCACCCTTTGACGGCGGGCGGGGCTACACCTTC
TRBD2,TRBJ2-5,TRBV20-1,-,CSASIAGQETQYF,TGCAGTGCTAGTATAGCGGGGCAAGAGACCCAGTACTTC
-,TRBJ1-1,TRBV6-5,-,CASSRGNTEAFF,TGTGCCAGCAGTCGAGGGAACACTGAAGCTTTCTTT
-,TRBJ2-7,TRBV5-8,-,CASSLVGGIHYEQYF,TGTGCCAGCAGCTTGGTGGGGGGAATCCACTACGAGCAGTACTTC
TRBD1,TRBJ1-5,TRBV2,-,CASSERTGFANQPQHF,TGTGCCAGCAGTGAACGGACAGGGTTTGCCAATCAGCCCCAGCATTTT
-,TRBJ2-7,TRBV5-4,once,CASSLVGGEQYF,TGTGCCAGCAGCTTGGTAGGAGGCGAGCAGTACTTC
TRBD1,TRBJ1-2,TRBV3-1/TRBV3-2,-,CASSQEDRGTGYTF,TGTGCCAGCAGCCAAGAGGACAGGGGAACGGGCTACACCTTC
-,TRBJ2-1,TRBV29-1,-,CSGPRQLGQISYNEQFF,TGCAGCGGGCCAAGGCAATTGGGGCAAATCTCCTACAATGAGCAGTTCTTC
-,TRBJ2-3,TRBV6-2/TRBV6-3,-,CASSSDSPISEYF,TGTGCCAGCAGTTCGGACTCTCCGATTAGTGAGTATTTT
TRBD1,TRBJ1-2,TRBV7-9,-,CASSLEQGGYTF,TGTGCCAGCAGCTTAGAACAGGGGGGCTACACCTTC
-,TRBJ2-3,TRBV6-2/TRBV6-3,-,CASSYEAIAHTQYF,TGTGCCAGCAGTTACGAGGCCATAGCCCACACGCAGTATTTT
-,TRBJ1-2,TRBV29-1,-,CSAGMNYGYTF,TGCAGCGCCGGGATGAACTATGGCTACACCTTC
-,TRBJ1-1,TRBV28,-,CASRRGGTEAFF,TGTGCCAGCAGAAGGGGGGGGACTGAAGCTTTCTTT
TRBD1,TRBJ1-5,TRBV27,-,CASKPTGRTGVGQPQHF,TGTGCCAGCAAACCAACCGGAAGGACAGGGGTCGGTCAGCCCCAGCATTTT
TRBD2,TRBJ2-5,TRBV18,-,CASSPSGGGETQYF,TGTGCCAGCTCACCTAGCGGGGGTGGAGAGACCCAGTACTTC
-,TRBJ2-3,TRBV19,-,CASSHTKNTQYF,TGTGCCAGTAGTCACACAAAGAATACGCAGTATTTT
TRBD1,TRBJ1-4,TRBV4-3,few,CASSRWTGNEKLFF,TGCGCCAGCAGCCGCTGGACAGGGAATGAAAAACTGTTTTTT
TRBD2,TRBJ2-3,TRBV5-1,-,CASSRGTSGASTDTQYF,TGCGCCAGCAGCCGTGGGACTAGCGGGGCTAGCACAGATACGCAGTATTTT
TRBD1,TRBJ1-4,TRBV7-9,-,CASSPGQGTKLFF,TGTGCCAGCAGCCCTGGACAGGGAACAAAACTGTTTTTT
TRBD2,TRBJ2-5,TRBV6-2/TRBV6-3,-,CASSSGLASQETQYF,TGTGCCAGCAGTTCTGGACTAGCAAGCCAAGAGACCCAGTACTTC
TRBD2,TRBJ2-1,TRBV5-1,-,CASSWGWGSGGSENEQFF,TGCGCCAGCAGCTGGGGCTGGGGGAGCGGGGGCTCTGAAAATGAGCAGTTCTTC
TRBD1,TRBJ1-2,TRBV7-2,-,CASSWGRGLGGYTF,TGTGCCAGCAGCTGGGGCAGGGGGCTTGGTGGCTACACCTTC
-,TRBJ2-2,TRBV6-4,-,CASGTGRNTGELFF,TGTGCCAGCGGAACGGGTCGGAACACCGGGGAGCTGTTTTTT
-,TRBJ1-5,TRBV2,-,CASSRRYSNQPQHF,TGTGCCAGCAGTCGCAGGTATAGCAATCAGCCCCAGCATTTT
TRBD1,TRBJ1-6,TRBV11-1,-,CASRDSGQGNSPLHF,TGTGCCAGCAGAGACTCGGGACAGGGAAATTCACCCCTCCACTTT
TRBD2,TRBJ2-1,TRBV5-1,-,CASSRILAGGPVEQFF,TGCGCCAGCAGCCGAATTCTAGCGGGAGGGCCAGTTGAGCAGTTCTTC
TRBD2,TRBJ2-3,TRBV7-2,once,CASSLVPLAGISGFDTQYF,TGTGCCAGCAGCTTAGTACCACTAGCGGGAATTTCTGGTTTCGATACGCAGTATTTT
-,TRBJ1-1,TRBV5-4,once,CASSLDWGGVTEAFF,TGTGCCAGCAGCTTGGATTGGGGAGGGGTCACTGAAGCTTTCTTT
-,TRBJ1-1,TRBV5-1,-,CASSPQLNTEAFF,TGCGCCAGCAGCCCACAGCTGAACACTGAAGCTTTCTTT
TRBD2,TRBJ2-7,TRBV2,few,CASSGGRAYEQYF,TGTGCCAGCAGTGGCGGGAGGGCCTACGAGCAGTACTTC
-,TRBJ1-6,TRBV7-2,-,CASSLWASSDSPLHF,TGTGCCAGCAGCTTATGGGCCAGTTCAGATTCACCCCTCCACTTT
-,TRBJ2-7,TRBV12-3/TRBV12-4,few,CASSFGRMEQYF,TGTGCCAGCAGTTTTGGCCGAATGGAGCAGTACTTC
TRBD1,TRBJ1-6,TRBV7-8,-,CASSLEARGPINSPLHF,TGTGCCAGCAGCTTAGAAGCCAGGGGGCCTATTAATTCACCCCTCCACTTT
-,TRBJ1-2,TRBV28,-,CASSPPRGSNYGYTF,TGTGCCAGCAGTCCTCCCCGGGGTTCGAACTATGGCTACACCTTC
-,TRBJ2-5,TRBV10-2,-,CASATSLETQYF,TGCGCCAGCGCTACTAGCTTGGAGACCCAGTACTTC
-,TRBJ2-3,TRBV19,-,CASSTGQSTSTDTQYF,TGTGCCAGTAGTACAGGCCAGTCTACTAGCACAGATACGCAGTATTTT
TRBD2,TRBJ2-3,TRBV20-1,-,CSAVRGDTQYF,TGCAGTGCCGTGCGGGGGGATACGCAGTATTTT
-,TRBJ2-3,TRBV6-6,-,CASTRGFADTQYF,TGTGCCAGCACTAGGGGGTTCGCAGATACGCAGTATTTT
-,TRBJ2-5,TRBV12-5,-,CASSPLGGGPIRYQETQYF,TGTGCTAGTAGCCCGCTAGGGGGAGGGCCAATTAGATACCAAGAGACCCAGTACTTC
TRBD1,TRBJ1-1,TRBV6-5,-,CASQDKGAIVTEAFF,TGTGCCAGCCAAGACAAGGGGGCGATAGTTACTGAAGCTTTCTTT
-,TRBJ1-1,TRBV12-3/TRBV12-4,-,CASSLPGSTEAFF,TGTGCCAGCAGTTTACCCGGGTCCACTGAAGCTTTCTTT
-,TRBJ2-7,TRBV18,-,CASSPLIIAGKYEQYF,TGTGCCAGCTCACCACTTATCATCGCAGGGAAGTACGAGCAGTACTTC
-,TRBJ1-2,TRBV6-1,-,CASSDGGRGSGGYTF,TGTGCCAGCAGTGATGGTGGCAGGGGTTCAGGTGGCTACACCTTC
-,TRBJ2-1,TRBV5-1,-,CASSFSGSRSYNEQFF,TGCGCCAGCAGCTTTTCTGGGAGTCGTTCCTACAATGAGCAGTTCTTC